This TCR beta chain appears in the sequencing data of a study of CD8 T cells in ankylosing spondylitis. Study observations and caveats: Peripheral blood samples showed relatively rare disease-linked clones, and these clones were CD8+. Significantly higher representation of disease-linked clones was reported for matched ankylosing spondylitis synovial fluid. About 8 highly homologous variants made up a TCR beta motif that seemed to typify ankylosing spondylitis blood.

The CDR3 runs 17 residues. V shed 3 bases and J shed 1 base, with 18 bases lying between them. The germline gives CDR1 SGHRS, CDR2 YFSETQ. Quantitative 5'-RACE with molecular barcodes produced the TCR beta libraries. From the 5' RACE reads, TCRdb called clonotypes with MiXCR, one entry per CDR3 protein. The data contain about 440,000 distinct CDR3 sequences, 17% of them singletons. In its sample, this clonotype was seen a few times. Its antigen is unidentified. The sequenced sample consisted of blood, either unsorted or a sorted T cell fraction (not recorded which). The rearrangement uses TRBV5-1 and TRBJ2-3; D perhaps matches TRBD2 (7 bases). This receptor was obtained from a male donor with ankylosing spondylitis. In DNA form, the CDR3 reads TGCGCCAGCAGCTCAAAGGGGGGGAGGACGCGCACAGATACGCAGTATTTT. It encodes CASSSKGGRTRTDTQYF.